This T cell receptor beta chain was obtained from a study of blood T cell repertoires in COVID-19. Study as a whole: Samples taken during acute and convalescent COVID-19 were collected in the United States, Italy and Spain.

In the study's own analysis: Estimates of nucleated cell counts were drawn from the amplification of reference gene primers. Produced via immunoSEQ multiplex PCR; TCRdb's table is partial and in-frame only. The DNA gave D and trimming, while V, J and clone size come from that table. The sample yields a few hundred thousand clones, around four fifths seen once. Germline V gene data show CDR1 as SGHKS and CDR2 as YYEKEE (reference sequence). The trim removed 4 bases at V and 2 bases at J, leaving 6 bases unmatched. CDR3 size: 14 residues. This rearrangement joins TRBV5-5 to TRBJ2-7; the match to TRBD1 covers 7 bases. Sequencing was done on a sample of peripheral blood. The receptor comes from a woman between 45 and 60 years old with acute or convalescent COVID-19. CDR3 sequence: CASSLDRPAYEQYV. CDR3 bases: TGTGCCAGCAGCCTGGACAGGCCGGCCTACGAGCAGTACGTC.